The source of this TCR beta chain is a study of OX40 agonist ivuxolimab in advanced cancers. Study at large: A diagnosis of hepatocellular carcinoma, melanoma, renal cell or head and neck cancer was present in dose-escalation patients.

The CDR3 covers 15 residues. Germline V lookup: CDR1 SQVTM, CDR2 ANQGSEA. V lost 5 bases, J lost 4 bases, and 20 bases lay in between. Sequenced by immunoSEQ multiplex PCR; TCRdb stores in-frame clones only, minus some. The top ten hold approximately 0.99% of the sample, which has around 140,000 clones, about 92% seen once. The gene calls are TRBV29-1 and TRBJ1-1, with TRBD1 as a possible D gene (5 bases). This specimen was CD4+ or CD8+ T cells sorted from blood, taken in a trial of the OX40 agonist ivuxolimab. The sequence derives from an adult with an advanced solid tumor such as melanoma, head and neck, liver or kidney cancer. CDR3 loop: CSVRTSSSVATEAFF. The DNA of the CDR3 is TGCAGCGTTAGGACATCTTCTAGTGTCGCCACTGAAGCTTTCTTT.